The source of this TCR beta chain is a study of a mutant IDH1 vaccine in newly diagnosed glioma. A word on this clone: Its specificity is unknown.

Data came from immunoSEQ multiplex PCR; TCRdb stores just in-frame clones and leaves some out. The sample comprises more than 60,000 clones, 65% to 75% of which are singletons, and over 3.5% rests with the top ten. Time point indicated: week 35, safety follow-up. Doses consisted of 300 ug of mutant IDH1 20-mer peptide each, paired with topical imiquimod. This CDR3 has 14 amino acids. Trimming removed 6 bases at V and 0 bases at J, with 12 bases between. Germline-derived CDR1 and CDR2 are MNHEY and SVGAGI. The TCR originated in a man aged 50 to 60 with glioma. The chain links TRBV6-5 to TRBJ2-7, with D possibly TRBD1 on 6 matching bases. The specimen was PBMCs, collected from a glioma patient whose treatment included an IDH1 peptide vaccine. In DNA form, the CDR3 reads TGTGCCAGCAGCCCACAGGGTACCTCCTACGAGCAGTACTTC. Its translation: CASSPQGTSYEQYF.